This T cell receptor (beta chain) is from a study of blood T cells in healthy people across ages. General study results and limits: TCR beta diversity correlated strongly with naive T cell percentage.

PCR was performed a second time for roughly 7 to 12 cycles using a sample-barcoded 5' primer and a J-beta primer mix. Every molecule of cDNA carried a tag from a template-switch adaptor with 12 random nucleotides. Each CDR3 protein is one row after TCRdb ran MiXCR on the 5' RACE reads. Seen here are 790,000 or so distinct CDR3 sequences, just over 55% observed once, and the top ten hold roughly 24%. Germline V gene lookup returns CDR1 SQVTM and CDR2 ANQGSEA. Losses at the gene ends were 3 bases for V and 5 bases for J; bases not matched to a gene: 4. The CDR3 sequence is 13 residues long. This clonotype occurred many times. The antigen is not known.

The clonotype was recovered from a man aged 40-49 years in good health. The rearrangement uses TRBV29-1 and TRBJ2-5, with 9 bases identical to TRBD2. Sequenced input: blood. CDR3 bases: TGCAGCGTTGATAGCGGGGGAGGCGAGACCCAGTACTTC. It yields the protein CSVDSGGGETQYF.